Below, one T cell receptor (beta chain) is given with its context. This clonotype was detected only a few times. The clone's antigen remains unknown. Base qualities are not provided; no much larger clone lies one nucleotide away. This sample was included in a study of T-cell reconstitution after alpha-beta-depleted transplantation in children (dated by TCRdb to the mid-2010s). Regarding the research as a whole: T-cell immune reconstitution after TCRalphabeta/CD19-depleted allogeneic hematopoietic cell transplantation in children was quantitatively tracked in the study by means of TCR repertoire profiling.

The CDR3, cysteine through phenylalanine, is 15 amino acids long. Here the CDR3 DNA is all that survives: 45 bases in frame from base 1. V and J are truncated by 10 bases and 2 bases respectively, leaving an intervening sequence of 19 bases. CDR1 and CDR2 are drawn from the germline V gene (reference sequence): SEHNR, FQNEAQ. Library prep was done by PCR. TCRdb lists the instrument as Illumina HiSeq 2500. TCR libraries were prepared with molecular barcoding, using unique molecular identifiers to normalize TCRbeta repertoire quantification. Clones were called with MiXCR by TCRdb after fastp trimmed the public reads at Q25, and only in-frame beta chains were retained. When rows share a CDR3 protein, they turn into one entry using the most common DNA and genes. Within this sample are around 380,000 distinct CDR3 sequences, with approximately 10% of them counted one time only. The ten largest clones represent roughly 5% of the sample.

Sequenced material: PBMCs from the stem cell graft donor, taken from the stem cell graft. The chain is made from TRBV7-9 and TRBJ2-3; tentative D gene TRBD1, with 5 bases matching. The clonotype comes from a human donor who donated a stem cell graft to a child with acute myeloid leukemia. The DNA sequence follows: TGTGCCACCAGACGAGTTGGACAACCCACAGATACGCAGTATTTT. Translation gives CATRRVGQPTDTQYF.